Below are 4 T cell receptor beta chains sequenced from a single sample in a study of cytomegalovirus exposure and HLA in healthy donors. The PCR ran on 60 Vbeta and 13 Jbeta primers. Sequencing was performed with immunoSEQ multiplex PCR; in TCRdb, only in-frame clones are kept and a portion is missing. This sample has 150,000 to 200,000 clones, with about three quarters found just once. Sequenced: PBMCs. The origin of the receptors is a young man in good health and CMV-seropositive.

The chain joins TRBV28 to TRBJ2-7; 10 bases align to TRBD1. There are 15 residues in the CDR3. V lost 5 bases, J lost 3 bases, and 7 bases stayed unmatched. CDR1 is MDHEN, CDR2 SYDVKM, per germline. This CDR3 reads CASSGTGVTLYEQYF. Here the CDR3 DNA reads TGTGCCAGCAGTGGGACAGGGGTTACCCTCTACGAGCAGTACTTC.

The chain combines TRBV2 with TRBJ1-4; possibly TRBD1 for D (6 bases). The germline gives CDR1 SNHLY, CDR2 FYNNEI. The CDR3 extends over 13 amino acids. Trimming left V 5 bases short and J 8 bases short, with 12 bases between. CDR3 DNA sequence: TGTGCCAGCAGTTCAGGGGCGAGGGAAAAACTGTTTTTT. This codes for CASSSGAREKLFF.

In regard to this clone: One junction end disagrees with the germline gene, perhaps due to a read error. The gene calls are TRBV7-7 and TRBJ2-7, with 8 bases matching TRBD2. The CDR3 has 13 amino acids. Per the germline V gene, CDR1 is SSHAT and CDR2 is FNYEAQ (reference sequence). The DNA for the CDR3 is TGTGCTAGCAGCCCGGGGGGGTCCTACGAGCAGTACTTC. This codes for CASSPGGSYEQYF.

The sample holds a few counts of this clone. In nucleotides, the CDR3 is TGTGCCAGCAGCAAAAGGACTAGCGGGAGATTCTACGAGCAGTACTTC. This encodes CASSKRTSGRFYEQYF. The V and J genes are TRBV7-9 and TRBJ2-7; 13 nucleotides line up with TRBD2. This CDR3 comprises 16 residues. CDR1 is SEHNR, CDR2 FQNEAQ, per germline (reference sequence). V lost 5 bases, J lost 3 bases, and 7 bases stayed unmatched.